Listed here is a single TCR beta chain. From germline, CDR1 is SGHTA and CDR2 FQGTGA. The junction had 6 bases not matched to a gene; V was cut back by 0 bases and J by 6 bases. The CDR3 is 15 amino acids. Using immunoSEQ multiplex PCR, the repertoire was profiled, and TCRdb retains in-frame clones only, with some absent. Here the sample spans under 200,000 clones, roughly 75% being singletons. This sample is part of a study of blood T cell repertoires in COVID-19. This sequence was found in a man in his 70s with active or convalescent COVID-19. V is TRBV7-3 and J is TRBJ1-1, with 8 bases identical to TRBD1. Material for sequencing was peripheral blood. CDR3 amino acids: CASSLTDRDASEAFF. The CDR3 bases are TGTGCCAGCAGCTTAACGGACAGGGATGCTTCTGAAGCTTTCTTT.